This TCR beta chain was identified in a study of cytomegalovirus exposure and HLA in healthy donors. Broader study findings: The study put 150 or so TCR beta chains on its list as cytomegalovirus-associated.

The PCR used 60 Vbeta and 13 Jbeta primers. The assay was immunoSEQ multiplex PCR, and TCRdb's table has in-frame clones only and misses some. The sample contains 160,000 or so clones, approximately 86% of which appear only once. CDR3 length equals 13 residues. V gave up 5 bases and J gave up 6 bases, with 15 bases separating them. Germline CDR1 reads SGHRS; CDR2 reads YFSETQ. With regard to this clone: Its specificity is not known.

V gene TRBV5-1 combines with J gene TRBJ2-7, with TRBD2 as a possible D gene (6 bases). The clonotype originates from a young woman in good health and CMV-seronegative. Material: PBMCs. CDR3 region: CASRPDSGREQYF. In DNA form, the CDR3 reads TGCGCCAGCAGACCTGACAGCGGGCGCGAGCAGTACTTC.